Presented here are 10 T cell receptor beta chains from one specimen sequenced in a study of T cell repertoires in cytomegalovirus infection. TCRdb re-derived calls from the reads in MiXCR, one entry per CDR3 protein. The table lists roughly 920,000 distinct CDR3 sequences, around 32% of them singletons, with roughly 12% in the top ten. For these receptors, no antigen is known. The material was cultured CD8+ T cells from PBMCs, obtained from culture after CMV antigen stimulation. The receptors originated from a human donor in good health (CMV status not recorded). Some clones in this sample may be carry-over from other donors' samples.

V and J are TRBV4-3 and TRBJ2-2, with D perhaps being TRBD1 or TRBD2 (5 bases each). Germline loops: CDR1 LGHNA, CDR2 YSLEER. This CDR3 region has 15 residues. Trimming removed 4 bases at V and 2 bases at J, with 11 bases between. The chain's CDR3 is CASSLRDANTGELFF. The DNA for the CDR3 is TGCGCCAGCAGCCTCAGGGACGCAAACACCGGGGAGCTGTTTTTT.

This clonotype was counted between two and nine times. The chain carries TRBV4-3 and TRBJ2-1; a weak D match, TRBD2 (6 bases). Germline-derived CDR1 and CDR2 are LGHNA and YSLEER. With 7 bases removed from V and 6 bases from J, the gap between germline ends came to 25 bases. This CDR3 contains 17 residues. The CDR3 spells CASTYLPRDWPLNEQFF. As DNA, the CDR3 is TGCGCCAGCACCTATCTACCCCGGGACTGGCCGCTCAATGAGCAGTTCTTC.

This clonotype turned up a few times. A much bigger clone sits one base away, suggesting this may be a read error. CDR3 loop: CASSDRVDTQYF. CDR3 coding DNA: TGTGCCAGCAGCGACAGGGTAGATACGCAGTATTTT. The chain carries TRBV27 and TRBJ2-3; 7 bases fit TRBD1. Germline CDR1 and CDR2: MNHEY and SMNVEV (reference sequence). With V trimmed by 6 bases and J by 5 bases, 2 bases remained unmatched. The CDR3 totals 12 residues.

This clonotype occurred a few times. The CDR3 DNA is TGTGCCAGCAGCCCCGACAGGGGGCCCCACCAAGAGACCCAGTACTTC. This gives the protein CASSPDRGPHQETQYF. The chain links TRBV9 to TRBJ2-5; 10 bases line up with TRBD1. The germline V gene encodes CDR1 SGDLS and CDR2 YYNGEE. The J segment lost 0 bases and the V segment lost 4 bases, leaving 6 bases of the junction unmatched. The CDR3 contains 16 residues. The whole variable domain, filled in from reference TRBV9 and TRBJ2-5, reads DSGVTQTPKHLITATGQRVTLRCSPRSGDLSVYWYQQSLDQGLQFLIQYYNGEERAKGNILERFSAQQFPDLHSELNLSSLELGDSALYFCASSPDRGPHQETQYFGPGTRLLVL.

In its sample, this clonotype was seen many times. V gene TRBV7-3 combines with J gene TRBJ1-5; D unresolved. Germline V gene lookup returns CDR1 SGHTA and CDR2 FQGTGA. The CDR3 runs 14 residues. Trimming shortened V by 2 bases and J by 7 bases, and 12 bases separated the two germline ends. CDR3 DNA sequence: TGTGCCAGCAGCTTAGTGACGGCGCGCCAGCCCCAGCATTTT. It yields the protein CASSLVTARQPQHF.

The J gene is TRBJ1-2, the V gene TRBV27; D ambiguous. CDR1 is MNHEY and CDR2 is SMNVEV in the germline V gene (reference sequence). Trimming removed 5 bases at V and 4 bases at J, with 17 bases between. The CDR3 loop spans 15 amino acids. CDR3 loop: CASSPTGGRSYGYTF. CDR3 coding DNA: TGTGCCAGCAGTCCCACGGGAGGGAGAAGCTATGGCTACACCTTC.

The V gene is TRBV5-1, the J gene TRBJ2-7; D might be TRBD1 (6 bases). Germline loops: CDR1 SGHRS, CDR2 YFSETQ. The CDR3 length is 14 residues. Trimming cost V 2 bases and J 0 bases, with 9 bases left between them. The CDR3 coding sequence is TGCGCCAGCAGCTTAGGACAGCACTCCTACGAGCAGTACTTC. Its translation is CASSLGQHSYEQYF. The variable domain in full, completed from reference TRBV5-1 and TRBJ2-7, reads KAGVTQTPRYLIKTRGQQVTLSCSPISGHRSVSWYQQTPGQGLQFLFEYFSETQRNKGNFPGRFSGRQFSNSRSEMNVSTLELGDSALYLCASSLGQHSYEQYFGPGTRLTVT.

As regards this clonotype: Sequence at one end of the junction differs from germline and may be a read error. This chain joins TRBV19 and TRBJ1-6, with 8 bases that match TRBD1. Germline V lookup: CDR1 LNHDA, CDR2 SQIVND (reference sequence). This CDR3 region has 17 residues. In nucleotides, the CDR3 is TGTGCCAGTAGTTTTGTACAAGACAGGGGAGGACGGTCACCCCTCGACTTT. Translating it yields CASSFVQDRGGRSPLDF.

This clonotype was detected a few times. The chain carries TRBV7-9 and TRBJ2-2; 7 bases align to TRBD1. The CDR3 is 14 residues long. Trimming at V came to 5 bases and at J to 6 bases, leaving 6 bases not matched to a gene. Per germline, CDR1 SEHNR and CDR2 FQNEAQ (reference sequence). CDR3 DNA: TGTGCCAGCAGCCCTCCGACAGGGCCCGGGGAGCTGTTTTTT. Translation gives CASSPPTGPGELFF.

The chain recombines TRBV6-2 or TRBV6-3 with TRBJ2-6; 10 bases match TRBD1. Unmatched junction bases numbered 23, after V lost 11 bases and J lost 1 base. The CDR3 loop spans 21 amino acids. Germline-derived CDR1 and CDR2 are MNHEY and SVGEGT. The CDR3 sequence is CALFCAETGGFFRSGANVLTF. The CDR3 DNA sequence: TGTGCCCTCTTCTGTGCCGAGACAGGGGGCTTCTTTAGGTCTGGGGCCAACGTCCTGACTTTC.